The present entry profiles one TCR beta chain with its context. There are a few counts of this clone. Its antigen has not been determined. The input lacks base qualities; no much larger clone sits a single base away. This sample was taken from a study of shared clonotypes between healthy human individuals (dated by TCRdb to 2018 to 2021). With respect to the entire study: A few men and two women, aged 18 to 49 years, made up the cohort. For each donor, CD4 naive and CD4 memory were each given three plates, CD8 naive was given two plates, and CD8 memory was given one plate. Different laboratories and diverse techniques were used to prepare libraries and sequence TCR repertoires, to increase sequencing depth and limit assay-specific biases. The study deeply sequenced blood TCR repertoires of about 5 healthy adults to estimate repertoire size and the extent of clonotype sharing between individuals. Between about 0.8 and 9 billion PBMCs per donor were obtained by leukapheresis. The investigation overall reported the following: Larger estimated clonotype richness was generally found for naive subsets than for memory subsets. Pairwise subsampling led to the expectation that sequencing depth would affect the degree of clonotype sharing among donors. Clonotypes shared by all four sorted-subset donors showed higher generation probabilities than non-shared clonotypes. The small number of donors limited the genetic and exposure-history diversity represented. Sampling was restricted to blood, and TCR repertoires in tissues likely differ from the TCR repertoires found in blood. Rarefaction of sorted-subset datasets indicated incomplete sequencing despite the large sequencing depth. About 4.5% of naive CD4, 3.5% of naive CD8, 2% to 2.5% of memory CD4, and about 0.4% of memory CD8 clonotypes were shared across a few donors.

Using the deep immunoSEQ assay, multiplex PCR amplified TCR CDR3 regions from genomic DNA. For each cell subset, the extracted genomic DNA was distributed evenly across all wells of several immunoSEQ 96-well plates, and each plate served as one replicate. For sorted subsets, roughly 200 ng genomic DNA, equal to 30,000 to 35,000 T cell genomes, was loaded into each replicate PCR. Purified libraries were quantified with a Qubit 3.0 fluorometer, sized on a Bioanalyzer 2100, and re-quantified with the KAPA Library Quantification kit. Each immunoSEQ 96-well plate was sequenced on its own single-read 150-cycle Illumina NextSeq 550 flow cell. On the study's bioinformatics: The immunoSEQ output contained only junctional sequences without quality scores, so filtering could not match that applied to full-length reads. Sequences were annotated with PyIR, a Python wrapper for IgBLAST v1.9, using IMGT germline references to assign V/J genes and CDR3. Reads were removed for weak V/J assignments (E-value above 1e-6), missing CDR3, stop codons, out-of-frame junctions, or ambiguous translated residues. A V3J clonotype was defined by an identical inferred V gene, J gene, and CDR3 amino acid sequence. Percentage overlap between repertoires was calculated by dividing the number of shared unique clonotypes by the size of the smaller repertoire. Three approaches were used to assess repertoire richness: RTK rarefaction, the Chao1 estimator, and Recon v2.1 estimates of unobserved clonotypes. For all TCRbeta clonotypes obtained by the gDNA method from four donors, generation probabilities were computed with OLGA. The clones in this table, taken by TCRdb from immuneACCESS, are in-frame only. Not every clone is retained; where verified, under half of the shortfall comes from an unresolved V gene, and the cause of the rest is unknown. V, J and clone size are those of that table, while D and trimming were read from the DNA. The sample table lists 600,000 to 750,000 clones, just under 75% of them with a count of one. Of the sample, over 1.5% falls within the top ten clones.

V loses 3 bases at its end and J loses 5 bases; junction bases beyond the gene matches: 19. CDR1 and CDR2 are drawn from the germline V gene: SNHLY, FYNNEI. There are 18 amino acids in the CDR3, from cysteine to phenylalanine inclusive. The entry retains the CDR3 DNA only, 54 bases that are in frame from base 1. The donors were healthy, HIV-negative adults who had no recently reported acute infections or vaccinations. Every donor was a Caucasian adult residing in Nashville, Tennessee, USA. Magnetic negative selection was used to enrich CD4+ T cells, after which naive cells were positively selected on CD45RA and the negative fraction became the memory subset. After blood collection by leukapheresis, PBMCs were isolated using Ficoll-Histopaque density gradient centrifugation and then cryopreserved in the vapor phase of liquid nitrogen. Purity and quantity of every magnetically sorted T cell population were checked by analytical flow cytometry. Genomic DNA was isolated from every sorted fraction and measured by UV absorbance on a Nanodrop 2000c.

This TCR was recovered from a woman between 25 and 40 years old in good health. The sequence joins TRBV2 to TRBJ2-7; TRBD1 agrees with 7 junctional bases. The sequencing input was memory CD4+ T cells sorted from blood. The cell subset or site label corresponds to: CD45RA-negative fraction. The nucleotide sequence reads as follows: TGTGCCAGCAGTGAGCCGAGGGACAGAGGGTTGGGCCCCCACGAGCAGTACTTC. Its amino acids are CASSEPRDRGLGPHEQYF.